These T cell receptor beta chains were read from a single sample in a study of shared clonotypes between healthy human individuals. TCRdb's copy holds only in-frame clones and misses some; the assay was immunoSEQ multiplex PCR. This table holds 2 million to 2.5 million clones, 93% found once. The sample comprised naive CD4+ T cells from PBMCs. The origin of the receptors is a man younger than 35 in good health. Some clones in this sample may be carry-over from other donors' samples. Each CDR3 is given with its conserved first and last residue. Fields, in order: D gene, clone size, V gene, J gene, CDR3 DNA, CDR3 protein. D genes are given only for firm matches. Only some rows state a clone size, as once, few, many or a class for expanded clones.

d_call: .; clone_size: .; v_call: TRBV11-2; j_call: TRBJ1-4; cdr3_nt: TGTGCCAGCAGCTTAGGACTAAGACTATGGGAAAAACTGTTTTTT; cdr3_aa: CASSLGLRLWEKLFF
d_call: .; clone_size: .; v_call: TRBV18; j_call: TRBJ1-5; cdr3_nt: TGTGCCAGCTCACCCGACAATCAGCCCCAGCATTTT; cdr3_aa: CASSPDNQPQHF
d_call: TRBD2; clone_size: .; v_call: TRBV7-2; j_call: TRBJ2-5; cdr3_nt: TGTGCCAGCAGCCCGGGACTAGCGGTCCTACACCAAGAGACCCAGTACTTC; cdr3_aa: CASSPGLAVLHQETQYF
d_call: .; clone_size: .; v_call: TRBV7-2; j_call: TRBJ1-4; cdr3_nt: TGTGCCAGCAGCTTACCAAATGAAAAACTGTTTTTT; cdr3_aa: CASSLPNEKLFF
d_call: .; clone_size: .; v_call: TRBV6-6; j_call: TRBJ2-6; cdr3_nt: TGTGCCAGCGAAAGGGGATCTGGGGCCAACGTCCTGACTTTC; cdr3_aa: CASERGSGANVLTF
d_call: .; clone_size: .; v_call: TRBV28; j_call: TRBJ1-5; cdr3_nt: TGTGCCAGCAGTTTCTACCAAGCGGGCAAGGATCAGCCCCAGCATTTT; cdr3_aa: CASSFYQAGKDQPQHF
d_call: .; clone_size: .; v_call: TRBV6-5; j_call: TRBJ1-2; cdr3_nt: TGTGCCAGCAGATCTTGGGGGGGCGAAGCGGGCTACACCTTC; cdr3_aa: CASRSWGGEAGYTF
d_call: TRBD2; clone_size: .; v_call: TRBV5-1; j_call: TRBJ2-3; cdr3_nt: TGCGCCAGCAGCTCTATAACTAGCGCGGCTAGCACAGATACGCAGTATTTT; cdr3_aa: CASSSITSAASTDTQYF
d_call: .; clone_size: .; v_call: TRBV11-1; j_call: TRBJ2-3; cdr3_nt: TGTGCCAGCAGCCTTATCCGGGTCCCGTTGACAGATACGCAGTATTTT; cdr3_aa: CASSLIRVPLTDTQYF
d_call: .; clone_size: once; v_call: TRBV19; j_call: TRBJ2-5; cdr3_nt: TGTGCCAGTAGTATCGGAGGGGGAATACAAGAGACCCAGTACTTC; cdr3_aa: CASSIGGGIQETQYF
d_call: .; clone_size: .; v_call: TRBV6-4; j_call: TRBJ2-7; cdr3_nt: TGTGCCAGCAGCGCCTTTTCTCAGTTCTACGAGCAGTACTTC; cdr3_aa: CASSAFSQFYEQYF
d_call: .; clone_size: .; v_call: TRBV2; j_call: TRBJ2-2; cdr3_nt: TGTGCCAGCAGTGAACTTGGACCACTGAACACCGGGGAGCTGTTTTTT; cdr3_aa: CASSELGPLNTGELFF
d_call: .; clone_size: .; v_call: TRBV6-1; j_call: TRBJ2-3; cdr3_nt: TGTGCCGTCCTGAATAGCGAATTCACAGATACGCAGTATTTT; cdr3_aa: CAVLNSEFTDTQYF
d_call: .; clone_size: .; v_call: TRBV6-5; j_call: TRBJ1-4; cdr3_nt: TGTGCCAGCAGTTGGACTGCAACTAATGAAAAACTGTTTTTT; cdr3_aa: CASSWTATNEKLFF
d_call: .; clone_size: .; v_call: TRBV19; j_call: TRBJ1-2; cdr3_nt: TGTGCCAGTACCCGCCTCGGACGGACTTACGGCTACACCTTC; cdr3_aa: CASTRLGRTYGYTF
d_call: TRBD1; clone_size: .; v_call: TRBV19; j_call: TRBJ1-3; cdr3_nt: TGTGCCAGTACAAAACAGGGGAGTTCTGGAAACACCATATATTTT; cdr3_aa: CASTKQGSSGNTIYF
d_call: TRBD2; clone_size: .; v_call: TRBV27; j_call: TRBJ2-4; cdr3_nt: TGTGCCAGCAGTTTTTTGGCTAGCGGGATCAAAAACATTCAGTACTTC; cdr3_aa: CASSFLASGIKNIQYF
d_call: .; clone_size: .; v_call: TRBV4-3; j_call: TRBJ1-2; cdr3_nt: TGCGCCAGCAGCCAAGTCGCAGTTTCTAACTATGGCTACACCTTC; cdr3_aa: CASSQVAVSNYGYTF
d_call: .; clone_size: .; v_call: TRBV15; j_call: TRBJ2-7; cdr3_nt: TGTGCCACCAGCAGAGAGGAGGTTTTCTCCTACGAGCAGTACTTC; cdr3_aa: CATSREEVFSYEQYF
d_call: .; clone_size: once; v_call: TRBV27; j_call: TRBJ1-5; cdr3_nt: TGTGCCAGCACCCCGGACGGTTTTGGTAATCAGCCCCAGCATTTT; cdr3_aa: CASTPDGFGNQPQHF
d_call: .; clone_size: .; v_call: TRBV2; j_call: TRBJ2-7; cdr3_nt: TGTGCCAGCAGTGAAGCGCTTATTGGGGGCGAGCAGTACTTC; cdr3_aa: CASSEALIGGEQYF
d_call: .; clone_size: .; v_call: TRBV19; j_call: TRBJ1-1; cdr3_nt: TGTGCCAGTAGTATTTCTGGGGTTAACACTGAAGCTTTCTTT; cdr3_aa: CASSISGVNTEAFF
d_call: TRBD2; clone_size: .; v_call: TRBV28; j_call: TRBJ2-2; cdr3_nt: TGTGCCAGCAGTTCTGCCTGGGGGCAGCGGGAGACCGGGGAGCTGTTTTTT; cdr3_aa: CASSSAWGQRETGELFF
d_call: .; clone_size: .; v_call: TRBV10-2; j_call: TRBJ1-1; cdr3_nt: TGCGCCAGCAGTCTTTCAGGGGTCGAAGCTTTCTTT; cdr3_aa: CASSLSGVEAFF
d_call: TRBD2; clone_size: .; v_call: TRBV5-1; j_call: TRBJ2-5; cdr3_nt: TGCGCCAGCAGCTTGGCCATTTCTCGGGCGGGAGGTCAAGAGACCCAGTACTTC; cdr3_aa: CASSLAISRAGGQETQYF
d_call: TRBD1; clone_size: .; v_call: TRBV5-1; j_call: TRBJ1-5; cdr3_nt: TGCGCCAGCAGCTTGGGACAGGGGCCATACAGCAATCAGCCCCAGCATTTT; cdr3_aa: CASSLGQGPYSNQPQHF
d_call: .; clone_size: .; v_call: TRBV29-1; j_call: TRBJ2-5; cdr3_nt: TGCAGCGGGGGACCTGTGCTTCAAGAGACCCAGTACTTC; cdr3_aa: CSGGPVLQETQYF
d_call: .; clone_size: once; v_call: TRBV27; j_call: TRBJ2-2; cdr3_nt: TGTGCCAGCAGTACGAGAACAGCCCCGAACACCGGGGAGCTGTTTTTT; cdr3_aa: CASSTRTAPNTGELFF
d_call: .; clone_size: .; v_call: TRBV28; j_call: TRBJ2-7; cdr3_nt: TGTGCCAGCAGACTCCCGGGAGCCTACGAGCAGTACTTC; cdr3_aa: CASRLPGAYEQYF
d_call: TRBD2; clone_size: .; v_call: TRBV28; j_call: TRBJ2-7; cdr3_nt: TGTGCCATCGGACTAGCGGGAGGGCCATACGAGCAGTACTTC; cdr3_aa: CAIGLAGGPYEQYF
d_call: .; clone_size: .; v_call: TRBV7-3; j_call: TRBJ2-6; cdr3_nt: TGTGCCAGCAGCTTGAGTCGGGGCGCCGGGGCCAACGTCCTGACTTTC; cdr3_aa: CASSLSRGAGANVLTF
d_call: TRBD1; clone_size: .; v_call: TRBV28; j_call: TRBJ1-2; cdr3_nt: TGTGCCAGCAGCCTCTCCGGGACAGGGGCCAGAGGCTACACCTTC; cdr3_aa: CASSLSGTGARGYTF
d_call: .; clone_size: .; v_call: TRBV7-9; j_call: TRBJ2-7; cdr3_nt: TGTGCCAGCAGCTTAGGGCAGGTGGGGGAGCAGTACTTC; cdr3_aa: CASSLGQVGEQYF
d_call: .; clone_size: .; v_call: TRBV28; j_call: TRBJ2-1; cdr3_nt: TGTGCCAGCAGTTTCTTACGGTCGGGGGGCAGTGAGCAGTTCTTC; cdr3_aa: CASSFLRSGGSEQFF
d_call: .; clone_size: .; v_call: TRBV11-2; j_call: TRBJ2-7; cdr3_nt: TGTGCCAGCAGCCGAACGCTCTACGAGCAGTACTTC; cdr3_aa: CASSRTLYEQYF
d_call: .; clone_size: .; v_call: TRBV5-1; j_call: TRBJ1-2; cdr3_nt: TGCGCCAGCAGCGCTAACTATGGCTACACCTTC; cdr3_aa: CASSANYGYTF
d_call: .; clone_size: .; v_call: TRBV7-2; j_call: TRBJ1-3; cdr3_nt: TGTGCCAGCAGCTTGACTGGGGGGTCCGGAAACACCATATATTTT; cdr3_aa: CASSLTGGSGNTIYF
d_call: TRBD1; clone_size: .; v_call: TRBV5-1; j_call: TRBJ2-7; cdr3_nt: TGCGCCAGCAAGGCAGGGGACAGCTACGAGCAGTACTTC; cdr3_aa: CASKAGDSYEQYF
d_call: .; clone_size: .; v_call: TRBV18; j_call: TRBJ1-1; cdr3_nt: TGTGCCAGCTCACCGGGGATCATGAACACTGAAGCTTTCTTT; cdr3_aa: CASSPGIMNTEAFF
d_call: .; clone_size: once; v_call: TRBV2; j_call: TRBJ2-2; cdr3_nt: TGTGCCAGCAGTGAATGGGGCCTTACCGGGGAGCTGTTTTTT; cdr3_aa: CASSEWGLTGELFF
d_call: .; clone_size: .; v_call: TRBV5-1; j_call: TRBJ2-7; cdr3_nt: TGCGCCAGCAGCTTGTCGGGTCCGGGAAGGTCGTTGGACGAGCAGTACTTC; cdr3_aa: CASSLSGPGRSLDEQYF
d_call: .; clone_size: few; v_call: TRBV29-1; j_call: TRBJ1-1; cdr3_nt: TGCAGCGCCCGGAGGGGGAACACTGAAGCTTTCTTT; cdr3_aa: CSARRGNTEAFF
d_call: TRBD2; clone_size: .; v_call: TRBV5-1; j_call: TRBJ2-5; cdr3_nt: TGCGCCAGCAGCCGGGAGGCGGGAGAGACCCAGTACTTC; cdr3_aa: CASSREAGETQYF
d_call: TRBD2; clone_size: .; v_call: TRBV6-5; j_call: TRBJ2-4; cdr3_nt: TGTGCCAGCAGCCAGTCCCTGGGCGGGGGAAACATTCAGTACTTC; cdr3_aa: CASSQSLGGGNIQYF
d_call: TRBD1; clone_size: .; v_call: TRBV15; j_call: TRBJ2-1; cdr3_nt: TGTGCCACCAGCACCACCGGGACAGGGTTTTCCAATGAGCAGTTCTTC; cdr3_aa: CATSTTGTGFSNEQFF
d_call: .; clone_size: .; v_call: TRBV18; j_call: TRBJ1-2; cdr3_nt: TGTGCCAGCTCACCGGGAAGTGACTATGGCTACACCTTC; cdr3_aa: CASSPGSDYGYTF
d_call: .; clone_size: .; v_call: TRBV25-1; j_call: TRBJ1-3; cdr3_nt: TGTGCCAGCAGTGAATTGGGTCCGGGGCCCTCTGGAAACACCATATATTTT; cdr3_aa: CASSELGPGPSGNTIYF
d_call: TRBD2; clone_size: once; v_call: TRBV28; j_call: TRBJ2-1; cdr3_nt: TGTGCCAGCACCACGGGACTAGCGGGAGGCCCCCCCTACAATGAGCAGTTCTTC; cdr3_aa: CASTTGLAGGPPYNEQFF
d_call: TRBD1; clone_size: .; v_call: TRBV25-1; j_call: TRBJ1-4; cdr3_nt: TGTGCCAGCAGCCATACAGGGGTCGGAACTAATGAAAAACTGTTTTTT; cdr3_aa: CASSHTGVGTNEKLFF
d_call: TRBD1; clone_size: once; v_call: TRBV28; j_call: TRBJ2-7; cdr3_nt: TGTGCCAGCAGCGCACCGGGACAGCCCTACGAGCAGTACTTC; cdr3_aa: CASSAPGQPYEQYF
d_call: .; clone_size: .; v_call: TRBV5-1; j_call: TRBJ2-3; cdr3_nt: TGCGCCAGCAGCTTCTACGGGCAGGGTACGCAGTATTTT; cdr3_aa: CASSFYGQGTQYF
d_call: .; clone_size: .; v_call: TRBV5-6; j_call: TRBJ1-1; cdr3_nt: TGTGCCAGCAGCCTCGACGGTTGGACTGAAGCTTTCTTT; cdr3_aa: CASSLDGWTEAFF
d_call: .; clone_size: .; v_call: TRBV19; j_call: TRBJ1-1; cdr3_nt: TGTGCCAGTAGTATAGAAGCCTTAAGTGGGGGGACTGAAGCTTTCTTT; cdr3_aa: CASSIEALSGGTEAFF